This T cell receptor beta chain was recovered during a study of blood T cell repertoires in COVID-19. The CDR3 is made up of 14 amino acids. Trimming left V 7 bases short and J 1 base short, with 13 bases between. Germline CDR1 SGHAT, CDR2 FQNNGV. The table came from immunoSEQ multiplex PCR; TCRdb's copy has only in-frame clones and leaves some out. The table has approximately 230,000 clones, around nine tenths seen once. V gene TRBV11-2 combines with J gene TRBJ1-2, with D possibly matching TRBD1 (5 bases). Source material: peripheral blood. The origin of this receptor is a man older than 75 with acute or convalescent COVID-19. CDR3 DNA sequence: TGTGCCAGCAACCTAGACAGACTTAACTATGGCTACACCTTC. Its translation: CASNLDRLNYGYTF.